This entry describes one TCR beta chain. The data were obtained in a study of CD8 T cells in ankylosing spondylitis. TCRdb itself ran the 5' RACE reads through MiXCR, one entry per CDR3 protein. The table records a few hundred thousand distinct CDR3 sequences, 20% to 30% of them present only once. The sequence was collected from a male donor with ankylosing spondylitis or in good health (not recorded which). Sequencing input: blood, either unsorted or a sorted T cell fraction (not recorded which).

The CDR3, as DNA: TGTGCCAGCAGCTTGGGGCAGGGTGGACCCCAGCATTTT. This sequence encodes CASSLGQGGPQHF. The chain is built from TRBV5-6 and TRBJ1-5; perhaps TRBD1 as D (5 bases). CDR3 size: 13 residues. Germline values: CDR1 SGHDT, CDR2 YYEEEE. V lost 0 bases, J lost 10 bases, and 11 bases lay in between.